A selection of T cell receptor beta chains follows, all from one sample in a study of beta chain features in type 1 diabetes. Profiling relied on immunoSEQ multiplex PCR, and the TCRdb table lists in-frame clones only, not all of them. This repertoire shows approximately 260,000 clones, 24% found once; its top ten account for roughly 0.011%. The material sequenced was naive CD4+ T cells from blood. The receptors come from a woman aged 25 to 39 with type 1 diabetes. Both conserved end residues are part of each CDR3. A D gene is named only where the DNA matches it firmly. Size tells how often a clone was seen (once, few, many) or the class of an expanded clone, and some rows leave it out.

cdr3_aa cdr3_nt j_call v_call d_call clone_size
CASSQWVQGGVGETQYF TGTGCCAGCAGCCAATGGGTTCAGGGGGGAGTAGGGGAGACCCAGTACTTC TRBJ2-5 TRBV4-2 . .
CAISEEGDSGYTF TGTGCCATCAGTGAGGAGGGGGATAGCGGCTACACCTTC TRBJ1-2 TRBV10-3 . .
CSAGPTGDGTDTQYF TGCAGCGCCGGCCCCACAGGGGATGGAACAGATACGCAGTATTTT TRBJ2-3 TRBV29-1 TRBD1 .
CASSLRQGNYGYTF TGCGCCAGCAGCTTGCGACAGGGGAACTATGGCTACACCTTC TRBJ1-2 TRBV5-1 TRBD1 .
CASRRSGSDYGYTF TGTGCCAGCAGGAGGTCGGGATCCGATTATGGCTACACCTTC TRBJ1-2 TRBV5-4 . .
CASSLPGTAVYEQYF TGTGCCAGCAGCCTTCCCGGGACAGCCGTCTACGAGCAGTACTTC TRBJ2-7 TRBV7-9 TRBD1 .
CASSLGGGIHEQYF TGTGCCAGCAGCTTAGGCGGCGGGATCCACGAGCAGTACTTC TRBJ2-7 TRBV7-2 . few
CASSRTGEIREQYF TGTGCCAGTAGTCGCACAGGAGAAATTAGGGAGCAGTACTTC TRBJ2-7 TRBV19 . few
CAWSGTGRTTF TGTGCCTGGAGTGGGACAGGGCGAACCACCTTC TRBJ1-2 TRBV30 TRBD1 few
CASSSLDRGQRGYTF TGTGCCAGCAGCTCACTGGACAGGGGGCAGCGGGGCTACACCTTC TRBJ1-2 TRBV5-6 TRBD1 .
CSVDGQEDGYTF TGCAGCGTTGACGGACAGGAGGATGGCTACACCTTC TRBJ1-2 TRBV29-1 TRBD1 .
CASSGNTDTQYF TGTGCGTCTAGCGGAAACACAGATACGCAGTATTTT TRBJ2-3 TRBV30 TRBD2 few
CASTLEQGLGTQYF TGTGCCAGCACTTTGGAGCAGGGACTCGGTACGCAGTATTTT TRBJ2-3 TRBV2 . few
CASSQTSIGSYEQYF TGTGCCAGCAGCCAAACTAGTATCGGGTCCTACGAGCAGTACTTC TRBJ2-7 TRBV5-4 . .
CASNGLAVFYEQYF TGTGCCAGCAACGGACTAGCTGTATTCTACGAGCAGTACTTC TRBJ2-7 TRBV6-6 TRBD2 .
CSAWDRGTEAFF TGCAGCGCCTGGGACAGGGGAACTGAAGCTTTCTTT TRBJ1-1 TRBV29-1 TRBD1 .
CASSVVSGDTEAFF TGTGCCAGCAGCGTAGTAAGCGGAGACACTGAAGCTTTCTTT TRBJ1-1 TRBV9 . few
CAWTKTGEPQHF TGTGCCTGGACAAAAACAGGGGAGCCCCAGCATTTT TRBJ1-5 TRBV30 TRBD1 few
CASSLGGLAGASEQFF TGTGCCAGCAGCTTAGGGGGACTAGCGGGAGCTAGTGAGCAGTTCTTC TRBJ2-1 TRBV7-2 TRBD2 few
CSVTGTGVYEQYF TGCAGCGTGACCGGGACAGGAGTCTACGAGCAGTACTTC TRBJ2-7 TRBV29-1 TRBD1 few
CASSYFSGSVETQYF TGTGCCAGCAGTTATTTCAGCGGGAGTGTGGAGACCCAGTACTTC TRBJ2-5 TRBV6-5 TRBD2 few
CASSQLTSGSRETQYF TGCGCCAGCAGCCAACTTACTAGCGGGAGTAGAGAGACCCAGTACTTC TRBJ2-5 TRBV4-1 TRBD2 .
CASSPPGLAGGNEQFF TGTGCCAGCAGCCCCCCGGGACTAGCGGGAGGGAATGAGCAGTTCTTC TRBJ2-1 TRBV7-9 TRBD2 .
CSVDRLGGAGANVLTF TGCAGCGTTGACAGACTAGGAGGCGCTGGGGCCAACGTCCTGACTTTC TRBJ2-6 TRBV29-1 . .
CSARSGANVLTF TGCAGCGCCCGCTCTGGGGCCAACGTCCTGACTTTC TRBJ2-6 TRBV29-1 . few
CASSPSRGPYEQYF TGTGCCAGCAGCCCGAGCAGGGGGCCCTACGAGCAGTACTTC TRBJ2-7 TRBV7-9 TRBD1 few